These 15 T cell receptor beta chains originate from one sample sequenced in a study of graft-versus-host responses after intestinal transplantation. Tissue from the graft was processed to free its intraepithelial and lamina propria lymphocytes. Some clones are missing from TCRdb's copy, which holds only in-frame ones; the method was immunoSEQ multiplex PCR. The sample records 40,000 or so clones, 75% to 90% being singletons. The material sequenced was ileum tissue, taken 200 to 210 days after intestinal transplant. The source is a human patient who received an intestinal transplant, so some T cells may come from the graft donor.

The J gene is TRBJ2-3, the V gene TRBV28; D remains unclear. V was pared by 5 bases and J by 5 bases, with 14 bases between. The CDR3 loop spans 14 amino acids. The V gene's germline CDR1 is MDHEN and CDR2 SYDVKM. CDR3 sequence: CASSASLRLDTQYF. CDR3 nucleotides: TGTGCCAGCAGTGCGTCCCTAAGACTAGATACGCAGTATTTT. Combining the CDR3 with reference TRBV28 and TRBJ2-3 gives the whole variable domain DVKVTQSSRYLVKRTGEKVFLECVQDMDHENMFWYRQDPGLGLRLIYFSYDVKMKEKGDIPEGYSVSREKKERFSLILESASTNQTSMYLCASSASLRLDTQYFGPGTRLTVL.

V gene TRBV21-1 combines with J gene TRBJ2-1; the table's D call, TRBD2, has no DNA check behind it. TRBV21-1 counts as a pseudogene. The CDR3 spans 21 residues. For the CDR3, the DNA is TGTGCCAGCAGCATAAGTCGCGGTGAGGCTAGCGGGGGGGTGACGCGGAATGAGCAGTTCTTC. Translating it yields CASSISRGEASGGVTRNEQFF.

This chain joins TRBV21-1 and TRBJ1-1. TRBV21-1 is classified as a pseudogene. The CDR3 sequence is 12 residues long. This CDR3 is CASSKGGTEAFF. In DNA, the CDR3 is TGTGCCAGCAGCAAAGGGGGAACTGAAGCTTTCTTT.

The V call is TRBV5-1, the J call TRBJ2-7, with 8 bases matching TRBD2. Germline trimming cut 0 bases from V and 4 bases from J; bases unmatched to any gene: 9. CDR3 length: 16 amino acids. Germline loops: CDR1 SGHRS, CDR2 YFSETQ. CDR3 coding DNA: TGCGCCAGCAGCTTGGTTACGTCGGGAGGGCCTTACGAGCAGTACTTC. Its translation is CASSLVTSGGPYEQYF.

J is TRBJ1-1 and V is TRBV28, with D possibly matching TRBD1 (6 bases). The germline gives CDR1 MDHEN, CDR2 SYDVKM. The CDR3 is made up of 14 amino acids. Trimming took 5 bases from V and 2 from J, leaving 12 bases between them. The CDR3 here is CASSPWGHNTEAFF. The CDR3 DNA reads as TGTGCCAGCAGTCCATGGGGACACAACACTGAAGCTTTCTTT.

This chain links TRBV28 with TRBJ1-1; no clear D. This CDR3 is 18 amino acids long. Germline loops: CDR1 MDHEN, CDR2 SYDVKM. Trimming shortened V by 2 bases and J by 0 bases, and 19 bases separated the two germline ends. CDR3 sequence: CASSLIGGLGIMNTEAFF. The CDR3 DNA reads as TGTGCCAGCAGTTTAATTGGCGGGTTAGGGATAATGAACACTGAAGCTTTCTTT.

This clone was counted only a few times. The rearrangement uses TRBV7-2 and TRBJ1-3, with D possibly matching TRBD1 (6 bases). The CDR3 covers 15 residues. Germline V gene lookup returns CDR1 SGHTA and CDR2 FQGNSA. Trimming pared 3 bases from V and 4 bases from J, leaving 13 bases between. The CDR3 region is CASSLNRADGNTIYF. CDR3 coding DNA: TGTGCCAGCAGCTTGAACAGGGCTGACGGAAACACCATATATTTT. The full variable domain, rest sourced from reference TRBV7-2 and TRBJ1-3, is GAGVSQSPSNKVTEKGKDVELRCDPISGHTALYWYRQSLGQGLEFLIYFQGNSAPDKSGLPSDRFSAERTGGSVSTLTIQRTQQEDSAVYLCASSLNRADGNTIYFGEGSWLTVV.

This chain uses TRBV29-1 with TRBJ2-7, with TRBD2 identical over 7 bases. CDR1 and CDR2 from the germline V gene are SQVTM and ANQGSEA. J was trimmed by 4 bases and V by 0 bases; bases with no gene match: 3. This CDR3 has 13 residues. CDR3 amino acids: CSVEDWEGYEQYF. CDR3 nucleotide sequence: TGCAGCGTTGAAGATTGGGAGGGTTACGAGCAGTACTTC.

V and J are TRBV11-2 and TRBJ1-2, with D possibly matching TRBD1 (5 bases). The length of the CDR3 is 13 residues. Germline V gene lookup returns CDR1 SGHAT and CDR2 FQNNGV. V lost 5 bases and J 8 bases, leaving 15 bases between the germline ends. In DNA, the CDR3 is TGTGCCAGCAGCGCTGGAGGGGCCGGAGGCTACACCTTC. Its protein is CASSAGGAGGYTF.

The V gene is TRBV7-2, the J gene TRBJ2-5; 7 bases align to TRBD2. CDR3 length: 19 amino acids. The germline V gene encodes CDR1 SGHTA and CDR2 FQGNSA. V shed 1 base, J shed 2 bases, and the junction held 16 bases outside the gene matches. The chain's CDR3 is CASSLVGYGATGGQETQYF. The CDR3 nucleotides are TGTGCCAGCAGCTTAGTTGGGTACGGTGCTACGGGGGGACAAGAGACCCAGTACTTC.

The chain recombines TRBV27 with TRBJ2-5; D is perhaps TRBD2 (7 bases). CDR1 MNHEY and CDR2 SMNVEV come from the germline V gene (reference sequence). This CDR3 has 15 amino acids. The germline V and J ends were trimmed by 5 bases and 4 bases, with 17 bases remaining between them. This chain's CDR3 is CASSRSQGGGETQYF. The CDR3 coding sequence is TGTGCCAGCAGTAGAAGTCAGGGAGGGGGAGAGACCCAGTACTTC.

The genes are TRBV18 and TRBJ2-3; 11 bases fit TRBD2. This CDR3 has 15 amino acids. Trimming cost V 7 bases and J 5 bases; bases outside gene matches: 8. Germline loops: CDR1 KGHSH, CDR2 LQKENI. The CDR3 loop is CASLVAGTSGDTQYF. Written as DNA, the CDR3 is TGTGCCAGCTTAGTCGCCGGGACTAGCGGAGATACGCAGTATTTT.

The chain uses TRBV7-2 and TRBJ2-3; 12 bases match TRBD2. Germline loops: CDR1 SGHTA, CDR2 FQGNSA. V gave up 8 bases and J gave up 8 bases; unmatched junction bases: 8. This CDR3 region has 14 residues. CDR3 protein: CASSWLAGGGTQYF. As DNA, the CDR3 is TGTGCCAGCTCCTGGCTAGCGGGGGGGGGTACGCAGTATTTT.

The chain joins TRBV7-8 to TRBJ2-1, with TRBD2 identical over 8 bases. The trim removed 2 bases at V and 3 bases at J, leaving 3 bases unmatched. CDR3 length: 15 residues. CDR1 is SGHVS, CDR2 FQNEAQ, per germline. As DNA, the CDR3 is TGTGCCAGCAGCTTAAGACGGGGGGGCTACAATGAGCAGTTCTTC. This encodes CASSLRRGGYNEQFF.

The chain uses TRBV6-1 and TRBJ1-2, with 10 nucleotides matching TRBD1. The CDR3 totals 13 residues. V lost 5 bases and J lost 4; bases outside the gene matches: 1. Germline loops: CDR1 MNHNS, CDR2 SASEGT. The CDR3, as DNA: TGTGCCAGCAGTAGGACAGGGGGCTATGGCTACACCTTC. It translates to CASSRTGGYGYTF.